This T cell receptor (beta chain) originates from a study of T cell repertoires in cytomegalovirus infection (dated by TCRdb to between 2018 and 2020). The study in broad terms: Donor HLA type was relevant to the analysis, as public TCR beta signatures indicated carriage of CMV infection together with the matching HLA type.

The germline V gene supplies CDR1 SGHAT and CDR2 FQNNGV. Inclusive of the bounding cysteine and phenylalanine, the CDR3 is 15 residues long. The entry retains the CDR3 DNA only, 45 bases that are in frame from base 1. The V and J ends are trimmed by 4 bases and 4 bases, leaving 13 bases between them. This clonotype was counted a few times. Its antigen specificity is not known. Per-base qualities were not stored, and no clone one base away is much larger. Beyond this particular receptor, the publication reports: The ex vivo response was dominated by HLA-C-restricted CMV-specific TCR beta clonotypes, which also provided the single most frequent clonotype in two of eight donors. Cumulative frequency of public TCR beta family members discriminated carriers of CMV infection plus the relevant HLA type in this cohort and an independent approximately 370-donor cohort.

Sequencing instrument: Illumina HiSeq 1500. The raw public reads went through TCRdb reprocessing: fastp at Q25, MiXCR clone calling, in-frame beta chains kept. Rows are combined by CDR3 protein, so each entry shows the most common genes and DNA. Counted in this sample were more than 400,000 distinct CDR3 sequences; around a quarter of them appeared once. The ten largest clones take up approximately 13% of the sample. This TCR came from a human donor in good health (CMV status not recorded). Some clones in this sample may be carry-over from other donors' samples. The chain joins TRBV11-2 to TRBJ2-2, with the D assignment possibly TRBD1 or TRBD2, given 5 matching bases for each. Material: PBMCs. The CDR3 has the sequence CASSWDRLSTGELFF. The DNA reads as follows: TGTGCCAGCAGCTGGGACCGACTCTCCACCGGGGAGCTGTTTTTT.